This entry describes one T cell receptor beta chain. As yet, its antigen is unknown. Naive or memory CD4+ cells were cultured 1:1 with T cell-depleted PBMCs plus CEF. Data came from immunoSEQ multiplex PCR; TCRdb stores just in-frame clones and leaves some out. The repertoire holds fewer than 35,000 clones, with about four fifths as singletons. The source of the sample is a study of CD4 T cells in relation to SARS-CoV-2 and coronaviruses. Study at large: Convalescent patients had median age roughly 38 years, range roughly 21 to 75. Convalescent patients were fewer than ten males and 4 females; two were Hispanic.

Study-wide points: SARS-CoV-2-driven expansion was significantly weaker in crossreactive than monoreactive clones.

CDR1 is SGHKS, CDR2 YYEKEE, per germline (reference sequence). Trimming cost V 4 bases and J 6 bases; bases outside gene matches: 9. CDR3 length: 14 residues. The chain is built from TRBV5-5 and TRBJ1-2; 7 nucleotides agree with TRBD1. The sample was memory CD4+ T cells from PBMCs, cultured in vitro. The receptor was derived from an adult with COVID-19. CDR3 region: CASSQPGQADGYTF. The CDR3 DNA is TGTGCCAGCAGCCAACCAGGACAGGCGGATGGCTACACCTTC.